This T cell receptor beta chain was captured by sequencing in a study of post-analysis software for immune sequencing data. Study information: The patients showed relapsing-remitting, secondary progressive and progressive-relapsing multiple sclerosis courses.

This clonotype showed up just a few times. Its antigen remains unidentified. Study conclusions and caveats: Batch-matched samples strongly co-clustered by F measure. About five TRBV segments appeared more often in patients than in controls, and TRBV5-6, TRBV5-1 and TRBV20-1 were among these. For normalized Chao1 diversity, multiple sclerosis patients scored significantly lower than controls did.

Incorporated into the TCR beta cDNA libraries were unique molecular identifiers, which served to reduce PCR and sequencing biases. Researchers reported some 500,000 cDNA molecules coming from roughly 1 to 10 million T cells. MiXCR, applied by TCRdb to the PCR reads, yields one record per CDR3 protein. The profile shows 550,000 to 700,000 distinct CDR3 sequences, about 40% of them singletons. V lost 4 bases and J 0 bases, leaving 5 bases between the germline ends. The germline gives CDR1 MGHDK, CDR2 SYGVNS. The CDR3 length is 13 residues. The V and J genes are TRBV25-1 and TRBJ2-3; D is undetermined. Sequencing input: blood. The receptor's source is a girl aged 10 to 17 with multiple sclerosis. The CDR3, as DNA: TGTGCCAGCAGTGTACCTAGCACAGATACGCAGTATTTT. It encodes CASSVPSTDTQYF.